Below are 5 T cell receptor beta chains sequenced from a single sample in a study of shared clonotypes between healthy human individuals. Data came from immunoSEQ multiplex PCR; TCRdb stores just in-frame clones and leaves some out. The data contain 1.4 million or so clones, approximately 98.5% of them singletons. The sequenced sample was naive CD4+ T cells sorted from blood. Subset specified: CD45RA+ positively selected. The receptors originated from a man aged 25 to 40 in good health.

The V gene is TRBV7-6, the J gene TRBJ2-7; D is perhaps TRBD2 (6 bases). Between the trimmed V and J ends, which lost 5 bases and 7 bases, there was a span of 15 bases. The CDR3 extends over 13 amino acids. Germline V lookup: CDR1 SGHVS, CDR2 FNYEAQ. This CDR3 reads CASSRSGRGEQYF. The CDR3 region has the DNA TGTGCCAGCAGCCGCAGCGGTCGGGGGGAGCAGTACTTC.

This chain connects TRBV27 to TRBJ2-7; 13 positions agree with TRBD2. V was clipped by 5 bases and J by 1 base; unmatched bases: 5. Germline loops: CDR1 MNHEY, CDR2 SMNVEV (reference sequence). The CDR3 loop spans 16 amino acids. The CDR3 coding sequence is TGTGCCAGCAGTCCGCGGACTAGCGGGAGTTCCTACGAGCAGTACTTC. Protein: CASSPRTSGSSYEQYF.

This rearrangement joins TRBV9 to TRBJ2-3; 9 nucleotides agree with TRBD2. CDR3 length: 15 residues. V lost 0 bases to trimming and J lost 6 bases; unmatched junction nucleotides: 5. From germline, CDR1 is SGDLS and CDR2 YYNGEE. Here the CDR3 DNA reads TGTGCCAGCAGCGTAGATAGCGGGAGAGGGGATACGCAGTATTTT. This translates into CASSVDSGRGDTQYF.

The chain recombines TRBV4-1 with TRBJ2-5; TRBD1 agrees at 9 bases. This CDR3 comprises 14 residues. In germline, CDR1 is MGHRA, CDR2 YSYEKL. Trimming removed 1 base from V and 3 bases from J; junction bases left unmatched: 0. The CDR3 coding sequence is TGCGCCAGCAGCCAAGGACAGGGGGAAGAGACCCAGTACTTC. Amino acid sequence: CASSQGQGEETQYF.

This sequence joins TRBV2 and TRBJ2-1; 14 bases match TRBD2. The ends lost 5 bases at V and 7 bases at J; junction bases unmatched: 10. CDR3 length: 17 residues. Germline CDR1 is SNHLY and CDR2 is FYNNEI. The CDR3 protein is CASSTGTSGSGDNEQFF. CDR3 nucleotides: TGTGCCAGCAGTACCGGGACTAGCGGGAGTGGAGATAATGAGCAGTTCTTC.